The present T cell receptor (beta chain) was sequenced within a study of human T cells and chemical hapten exposure. Noted time point: patch test 1, 2 weeks after DPC sensitization. Treatment specified: therapeutic diphenylcyclopropenone sensitization with weekly scalp DPC. This clonotype was seen many times. V lost 5 bases and J 1 base, leaving 14 bases between the germline ends. This CDR3 spans 15 amino acids. Germline CDR1 and CDR2: MDHEN and SYDVKM. Via MiXCR, TCRdb re-called the RACE reads, giving one row per CDR3 protein. The data show about 380,000 distinct CDR3 sequences, around 4.8% seen once.

This receptor was obtained from a woman aged 45-65 years with alopecia areata. Some clones in this sample may be carry-over from other donors' samples. The V gene is TRBV28, the J gene TRBJ2-5; D might be TRBD1 or TRBD2, each matching 5 bases. The source was whole blood, collected in connection with sensitization to the hapten diphenylcyclopropenone (DPC). CDR3 sequence reads: CASSPSGTPQETQYF. As DNA, the CDR3 is TGTGCCAGCAGTCCAAGTGGGACCCCCCAAGAGACCCAGTACTTC.